Shown below are 13 T cell receptor beta chains from a single sample sequenced in a study of vaccination and CD4 T cells after COVID-19 (dated by TCRdb to the early 2020s). Libraries were made using PCR. Instrument on record: Illumina iSeq 100. DNA from cultured CD4+ T cells underwent TCR sequencing with the Oncomine TCR Beta short-read assay at the Johns Hopkins FTIC core. TCRdb reanalyzed the raw reads on its own, using fastp at Q25 for trimming and MiXCR for clone calling, and kept in-frame beta chains. Here each entry gathers all rows of one CDR3 protein and keeps the most common genes and DNA. The sample profile shows 8,500 to 14,000 distinct CDR3 sequences; 29% of them were found once. About a quarter of the sample belongs to the ten largest clones. Interpreted using the paper, the treatment or condition label stands for: roughly 10-day PBMC culture with coronavirus spike peptide pools or control peptides (ViraFEST assay).

For these receptors, no antigen is known. The sequenced sample consisted of cultured CD4+ T cells from blood. These receptors all stem from a human donor with COVID-19.

In its sample, this clonotype was seen a few times. The V call is TRBV12-3 or TRBV12-4, the J call TRBJ2-5; possible D gene TRBD1, 5 bases. Between the trimmed V and J ends, which lost 7 bases and 7 bases, there was a span of 16 bases. CDR3 length equals 13 residues. DNA of the CDR3: TGTGCCAGCACTCTAACGCAGGGTGGGACCCAGTACTTC. This translates into CASTLTQGGTQYF.

The chain combines TRBV30 with TRBJ1-2; 7 bases map to TRBD1. After removal of 2 bases from V and 8 bases from J, the junction contained 8 bases not matched to a gene. The CDR3 consists of 13 residues. Looked up from germline, CDR1 is GTSNPN and CDR2 is SVGIG (reference sequence). The CDR3 nucleotides are TGTGCCTGGAGTAGGGGGCAGGCCGGGGGCTACACCTTC. Translation gives CAWSRGQAGGYTF.

This clonotype showed up just once. The chain carries TRBV19 and TRBJ2-7; the D gene is possibly TRBD1 (5 bases). Germline CDR1 reads LNHDA; CDR2 reads SQIVND (reference sequence). This CDR3 spans 14 amino acids. Trimming cost V 5 bases and J 3 bases, with 14 bases left between them. CDR3 amino acids: CASSVRASNYEQYF. The CDR3 DNA reads as TGTGCCAGTAGTGTCAGGGCTTCTAACTACGAGCAGTACTTC.

The CDR3 spells CASSLVWTPTNEKLFF. CDR3 DNA: TGTGCCAGCAGCTTAGTTTGGACTCCAACTAATGAAAAACTGTTTTTT. The chain uses TRBV7-8 and TRBJ1-4; D is undetermined. CDR1 is SGHVS, CDR2 FQNEAQ, per germline. With 1 base removed from V and 0 bases from J, the gap between germline ends came to 9 bases. The length of the CDR3 is 16 residues.

This clonotype was detected a few times. The junction differs from germline at one of its ends, possibly a read error. V and J are TRBV15 and TRBJ1-4; D gene ambiguous. Looked up from germline, CDR1 is LNHNV and CDR2 is YYDKDF (reference sequence). CDR3 size: 12 residues. CDR3 in DNA: TGTGCCACCAGGAGAGTGAATGAAAAACTGTTTTTT. Protein product: CATRRVNEKLFF. Full variable domain (outside the CDR3, taken from reference TRBV15 and TRBJ1-4): DAMVIQNPRYQVTQFGKPVTLSCSQTLNHNVMYWYQQKSSQAPKLLFHYYDKDFNNEADTPDNFQSRRPNTSFCFLDIRSPGLGDTAMYLCATRRVNEKLFFGSGTQLSVL.

This clonotype was seen a handful of times. This chain connects TRBV6-1 to TRBJ1-2, with D uncertain. The CDR3 has 11 amino acids. CDR1 and CDR2 from the germline V gene are MNHNS and SASEGT. V was clipped by 11 bases and J by 2 bases, with 9 bases between them. The DNA of the CDR3 is TGTGCCTGTGGGGTAAACTATGGCTACACCTTC. Translated: CACGVNYGYTF.

The J gene is TRBJ1-4, the V gene TRBV2; 7 bases are shared with TRBD1. Germline CDR1 is SNHLY and CDR2 is FYNNEI. Losses at the gene ends were 5 bases for V and 7 bases for J; bases not matched to a gene: 16. There are 17 residues in the CDR3. The CDR3 bases are TGTGCCAGCAGTCACACTATCGAAACAGGGGCGGGTGAAAAACTGTTTTTT. Amino acids: CASSHTIETGAGEKLFF. Together with reference TRBV2 and TRBJ1-4, the CDR3 gives the full variable domain: EPEVTQTPSHQVTQMGQEVILRCVPISNHLYFYWYRQILGQKVEFLVSFYNNEISEKSEIFDDQFSVERPDGSNFTLKIRSTKLEDSAMYFCASSHTIETGAGEKLFFGSGTQLSVL.

This chain uses TRBV30 with TRBJ2-5; D unresolved. Per the germline V gene, CDR1 is GTSNPN and CDR2 is SVGIG (reference sequence). This CDR3 region has 14 residues. Trimming pared 2 bases from V and 5 bases from J, leaving 15 bases between. The CDR3 protein is CAWSPSPGRETQYF. In DNA, the CDR3 is TGTGCCTGGAGTCCTTCACCGGGTAGGGAGACCCAGTACTTC.

This clonotype was detected only a few times. V is TRBV27 and J is TRBJ2-1; 14 bases map to TRBD2. The CDR3 is made up of 15 amino acids. After removal of 10 bases from V and 3 bases from J, the junction contained 5 bases not matched to a gene. From germline, CDR1 is MNHEY and CDR2 SMNVEV (reference sequence). CDR3 DNA: TGTGCCACACTGGGGACTAGCGGGGGCTACAATGAGCAGTTCTTC. Its protein product is CATLGTSGGYNEQFF.

This clonotype was seen only a few times. The V and J genes are TRBV6-2 or TRBV6-3 and TRBJ1-2; 9 bases are shared with TRBD1. Germline values: CDR1 MNHEY, CDR2 SVGEGT. V lost 4 bases, J lost 1 base, and 7 bases stayed unmatched. The CDR3 is 16 amino acids. This CDR3 is CASSSPRTGVNYGYTF. The CDR3 DNA sequence: TGTGCCAGCAGTTCTCCTCGGACAGGGGTTAACTATGGCTACACCTTC.

The gene calls are TRBV5-1 and TRBJ2-3, with D possibly being TRBD2 (6 bases). The germline V and J ends were trimmed by 0 bases and 0 bases, with 8 bases remaining between them. The CDR3 runs to 15 residues. Germline V gene data show CDR1 as SGHRS and CDR2 as YFSETQ. The DNA for the CDR3 is TGCGCCAGCAGCTTGGACGGGACTAGCACAGATACGCAGTATTTT. Its protein product is CASSLDGTSTDTQYF.

This clonotype was detected a few times. V gene TRBV4-3 combines with J gene TRBJ1-2, with no clear D. The CDR3 totals 14 residues. V lost 1 base to trimming and J lost 4 bases, with 10 bases between them. The V gene's germline CDR1 is LGHNA and CDR2 YSLEER. The CDR3 DNA reads as TGCGCCAGCAGCCAAGTAGAGAAATCCTATGGCTACACCTTC. Its protein is CASSQVEKSYGYTF.

The V gene is TRBV3-1, the J gene TRBJ2-7; TRBD2 matches 11 bases. Germline CDR1 and CDR2: LGHDT and YNNKEL (reference sequence). The CDR3 covers 15 residues. The V segment lost 3 bases and the J segment 3 bases; nucleotides outside the gene matches: 4. DNA for the CDR3: TGTGCCAGCAGCCATCGCGGGACTAGCGGCTACGAGCAGTACTTC. The encoded protein is CASSHRGTSGYEQYF.